This record covers a single TCR beta chain. Antigen: not known. The data were obtained in a study of cytomegalovirus exposure and HLA in healthy donors. Whole-study context: There were 85 million or so unique TCRs (from HLA-typed donors) in an early data release.

Germline V gene lookup returns CDR1 LGHNA and CDR2 YSLEER. This CDR3 has 15 amino acids. The V end lost 0 bases, the J end lost 11 bases, and 19 bases lay between the germline ends. Study-wide results and caveats: Several of the most significant clusters were apparently associated with common viral pathogens in a later analysis.

The PCR employed 60 Vbeta primers together with 13 Jbeta primers. Per the original data handling: In a later analysis, the count reached 75 million to 90 million unique TCR beta chains, with about 11 million shared. TCRdb's table, derived via immunoSEQ multiplex PCR, lists solely in-frame clones and lacks some. V, J and clone size derive from that table, while D and trimming were established from the DNA sequence. Of around 130,000 clones in the sample, 74% were seen once. This clonotype originated in a woman aged 45-60 years in good health and CMV-seropositive. The specimen was PBMCs. The rearrangement links TRBV4-3 to TRBJ1-2; a weak D match, TRBD1 (5 bases). The CDR3 DNA is TGCGCCAGCAGCCAAGACGGGCGGACATACGAAGGGTACACCTTC. This translates into CASSQDGRTYEGYTF.